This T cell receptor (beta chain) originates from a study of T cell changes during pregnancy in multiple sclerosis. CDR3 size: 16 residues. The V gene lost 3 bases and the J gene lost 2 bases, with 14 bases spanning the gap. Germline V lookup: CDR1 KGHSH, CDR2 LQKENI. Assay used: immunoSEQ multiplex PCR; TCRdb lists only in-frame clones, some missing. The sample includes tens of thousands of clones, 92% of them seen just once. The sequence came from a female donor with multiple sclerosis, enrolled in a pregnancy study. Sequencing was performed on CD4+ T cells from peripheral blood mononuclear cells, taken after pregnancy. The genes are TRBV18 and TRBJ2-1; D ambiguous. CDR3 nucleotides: TGTGCCAGCTCACCGATCGAAAGCACCGCCTACAATGAGCAGTTCTTC. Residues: CASSPIESTAYNEQFF.